This T cell receptor (beta chain) stems from a study of a mutant IDH1 vaccine in newly diagnosed glioma. On the study more broadly: The start of vaccination came 4-6 weeks after radiotherapy alone, or with temozolomide cycles. Radiotherapy, temozolomide, or both had been given previously, and both were given to most. Whole-study results and caveats: Of all patients, 93.3% showed vaccine-induced immune responses. Alterations occurring in top peripheral T cell clonotypes seemed unrelated to pseudoprogression.

TCRdb keeps only in-frame clones here, not all; method: immunoSEQ multiplex PCR. The sample has tens of thousands of clones, 65% to 80% seen once. Time point specified: week 47, end of study. Each dose delivered 300 ug of mutant IDH1 20-mer peptide subcutaneously with imiquimod. For this clone: Its antigen remains unidentified.

The length of the CDR3 is 12 residues. The V gene lost 5 bases and the J gene lost 4 bases, with 8 bases spanning the gap. Germline-derived CDR1 and CDR2 are SGHAT and FQNNGV. The V gene is TRBV11-2, the J gene TRBJ1-2; possibly TRBD1 for D (5 bases). Sequenced here: PBMCs, sampled from a glioma patient whose treatment included an IDH1 peptide vaccine. The receptor comes from a man between 40 and 49 years old with glioma. The CDR3 region is CASSPDSYGYTF. CDR3 DNA sequence: TGTGCCAGCAGCCCAGACAGCTATGGCTACACCTTC.